This paragraph covers one T cell receptor (beta chain) sequence. Its antigen is undetermined. The repertoire was sequenced with immunoSEQ multiplex PCR; TCRdb's copy has only in-frame clones and lacks some. Of 50,000 to 65,000 clones in the sample, 90% to 97% were seen once. Among the 110 or so subjects of the validation cohort, separate from the approximately 670-subject first cohort, were the donors. The data were obtained in a study of cytomegalovirus exposure and HLA in healthy donors. Study-wide points: The CMV antigen specificity of a few CMV-associated chains was confirmed through in vitro analysis.

Germline assignment: CDR1 MNHEY and CDR2 SVGAGI. The CDR3 covers 15 residues. Trimming removed 2 bases from V and 2 bases from J, with 13 bases in between. The chain recombines TRBV6-5 with TRBJ2-7; D might be TRBD2 (6 bases). Sequencing was performed on PBMCs. The TCR comes from a woman aged 18-30 years in good health and CMV-seronegative. The DNA for the CDR3 is TGTGCCAGCAGTTACGGGGGTGGAGGGGCCTACGAGCAGTACTTC. It codes for CASSYGGGGAYEQYF.